Below, 14 T cell receptor beta chains from the same sample are listed, as sequenced in a study of shared clonotypes between healthy human individuals. Naive CD8 cells comprised CD45RO-negative, CCR7-positively selected cells, excluding terminally differentiated effector memory CD45RA+ cells. Libraries were prepared by immunoSEQ multiplex PCR; TCRdb keeps only in-frame clonotypes and omits some of them. This table has approximately 2,000,000 clones, about 94% appearing once. Source material: naive CD8+ T cells from PBMCs. The receptors were gathered from a man aged 18 to 30 in good health. Some clones in this sample may be carry-over from other donors' samples.

The J gene is TRBJ2-1, the V gene TRBV4-2; D remains ambiguous. V was clipped by 0 bases and J by 9 bases, with 15 bases between them. The CDR3 covers 15 residues. Germline assignment: CDR1 LGHNA and CDR2 YNFKEQ. CDR3 sequence (DNA): TGTGCCAGCAGCCAAGATTGGAAAGGAGTGGGTGAGCAGTTCTTC. Amino acid sequence: CASSQDWKGVGEQFF.

V gene TRBV4-2 combines with J gene TRBJ2-6; 8 bases fit TRBD1. This CDR3 region has 20 residues. V shed 1 base, J shed 0 bases, and the junction held 11 bases outside the gene matches. Germline CDR1 LGHNA, CDR2 YNFKEQ. CDR3 sequence: CASSQGYLGTGLSGANVLTF. In nucleotides, the CDR3 is TGTGCCAGCAGCCAAGGTTACCTCGGGACAGGCCTCTCTGGGGCCAACGTCCTGACTTTC.

V gene TRBV5-1 combines with J gene TRBJ2-1; TRBD2 might be the D (5 bases). Germline V gives CDR1 SGHRS, CDR2 YFSETQ. Trimming shortened V by 4 bases and J by 4 bases, and 6 bases separated the two germline ends. This CDR3 region has 12 residues. The CDR3, as DNA: TGCGCCAGCAGCCGGACTTACAATGAGCAGTTCTTC. It codes for CASSRTYNEQFF.

The chain is built from TRBV9 and TRBJ2-2; D is ambiguous. The length of the CDR3 is 14 residues. CDR1 is SGDLS, CDR2 YYNGEE, per germline. Trimming removed 4 bases from V and 5 bases from J, with 12 bases in between. CDR3 sequence reads: CASSWLAGTGELFF. The CDR3 DNA reads TGTGCCAGCAGCTGGTTAGCAGGTACCGGGGAGCTGTTTTTT. The entire variable domain, with the rest obtained from reference TRBV9 and TRBJ2-2, is as follows: DSGVTQTPKHLITATGQRVTLRCSPRSGDLSVYWYQQSLDQGLQFLIQYYNGEERAKGNILERFSAQQFPDLHSELNLSSLELGDSALYFCASSWLAGTGELFFGEGSRLTVL.

CDR3 region: CASSPKSNTGELFF. CDR3 nucleotide sequence: TGCGCCAGCAGCCCCAAATCGAACACCGGGGAGCTGTTTTTT. This chain links TRBV5-1 with TRBJ2-2, with D unresolved. V was shortened by 4 bases and J by 0 bases, with 7 bases between the two germline ends. Germline values: CDR1 SGHRS, CDR2 YFSETQ. This CDR3 has 14 amino acids.

This clone was picked up one time. The chain carries TRBV4-1 and TRBJ2-2, with D perhaps TRBD1 or TRBD2 (5 bases each). Germline-derived CDR1 and CDR2 are MGHRA and YSYEKL. This CDR3 contains 16 residues. V dropped 4 bases and J dropped 1 base, with 13 bases sitting between them. The CDR3 is CASSPLATGNTGELFF. The CDR3 nucleotides are TGCGCCAGCAGCCCCCTAGCAACAGGGAACACCGGGGAGCTGTTTTTT.

The CDR3 protein is CASSPWNDEQYF. The DNA of the CDR3 is TGTGCCAGCAGTCCCTGGAACGACGAGCAGTACTTC. The chain uses TRBV28 and TRBJ2-7, with unresolved D. The CDR3 loop spans 12 amino acids. Germline assignment: CDR1 MDHEN and CDR2 SYDVKM. The germline V and J ends were trimmed by 5 bases and 5 bases, with 10 bases remaining between them.

The CDR3 coding sequence is TGCGCCAGCAGCCAGGTAGCGGGCGTTTACGAGCAGTACTTC. Translated: CASSQVAGVYEQYF. This chain connects TRBV4-1 to TRBJ2-5; TRBD2 matches 7 bases. The DNA end favors TRBJ2-7, so the J call may be wrong. CDR1 MGHRA and CDR2 YSYEKL come from the germline V gene. CDR3 length: 14 amino acids.

J is TRBJ2-1 and V is TRBV28; TRBD1 might be the D (6 bases). Germline V gene sequence: CDR1 MDHEN, CDR2 SYDVKM. This CDR3 is 16 amino acids long. V was cut by 3 bases and J by 5 bases, with 17 bases left in between. The CDR3 nucleotides are TGTGCCAGCAGTTTTTCGTTACAGGGCCCCAACAATGAGCAGTTCTTC. Translating gives CASSFSLQGPNNEQFF.

Concerning this clone itself: Different DNA sequences within this sample yield the same CDR3. The gene calls are TRBV7-6 and TRBJ2-7; D possibly corresponds to TRBD1 (5 bases). CDR1 is SGHVS and CDR2 is FNYEAQ in the germline V gene. The CDR3 has 12 residues. V lost 4 bases, J lost 5 bases, and 9 bases lay in between. The CDR3: CASSSRVDEQYF. In DNA form, the CDR3 reads TGTGCCAGCAGCTCCAGGGTCGACGAGCAGTACTTC.

This chain joins TRBV4-1 and TRBJ1-5, with D hard to call. V was pared by 1 base and J by 2 bases, with 9 bases between. CDR3 length: 15 residues. Germline V gene data show CDR1 as MGHRA and CDR2 as YSYEKL. CDR3 DNA sequence: TGCGCCAGCAGCCAAGCAGGCTCCCGCAATCAGCCCCAGCATTTT. It specifies CASSQAGSRNQPQHF.

This chain links TRBV27 with TRBJ2-5; TRBD2 agrees at 10 bases. Germline CDR1 MNHEY, CDR2 SMNVEV (reference sequence). After removal of 2 bases from V and 2 bases from J, the junction contained 2 bases not matched to a gene. The CDR3 loop spans 15 amino acids. CDR3 loop: CASSLEGLAQETQYF. Here the CDR3 DNA reads TGTGCCAGCAGTTTAGAGGGACTAGCGCAAGAGACCCAGTACTTC.

The CDR3 DNA reads as TGTGCCAGCAGCTTAGGCGCGGGGGGCGGGTATGGCTACACCTTC. Encoded protein: CASSLGAGGGYGYTF. The J gene is TRBJ1-2, the V gene TRBV7-9; D is perhaps TRBD1 (6 bases). The V and J ends lost 1 base and 5 bases respectively, with 14 bases between them. CDR3 length: 15 residues. Germline CDR1 reads SEHNR; CDR2 reads FQNEAQ (reference sequence).

This clone was observed once. The V call is TRBV27, the J call TRBJ2-2; 13 nucleotides line up with TRBD2. Germline CDR1 and CDR2: MNHEY and SMNVEV (reference sequence). The V segment lost 5 bases and the J segment 5 bases; nucleotides outside the gene matches: 2. The CDR3 sequence is 15 residues long. The CDR3 nucleotides read TGTGCCAGCAGTACGACTAGCGGGGGGACCGGGGAGCTGTTTTTT. Encoded protein: CASSTTSGGTGELFF.